This T cell receptor (beta chain) was identified during a study of blood T cell repertoires in COVID-19. Study-level information: Some COVID-19 samples were acute and others convalescent; all came from the United States, Italy and Spain. T cells, B-cell-depleted T cells, or PBMCs provided the cDNA or gDNA that served as material.

Source study methods: Amplification from reference gene primers served as the basis for estimated nucleated cell counts. Clones were read by immunoSEQ multiplex PCR, and TCRdb kept only the in-frame ones, dropping some. The DNA gave D and trimming, while V, J and clone size come from that table. Found here are 360,000 or so clones, 90% of them singletons; the top ten hold around 7%. The CDR3 runs 16 residues. Germline V gene sequence: CDR1 MGHRA, CDR2 YSYEKL. V was clipped by 0 bases and J by 2 bases, with 14 bases between them. The sequence came from a man aged 18 to 30 with active or convalescent COVID-19. Sequencing used peripheral blood. The rearrangement uses TRBV4-1 and TRBJ2-7; D is possibly TRBD2 (7 bases). This chain's CDR3 is CASSQEGGVVTYEQYF. The CDR3 DNA sequence: TGCGCCAGCAGCCAAGAAGGGGGGGTGGTAACCTACGAGCAGTACTTC.